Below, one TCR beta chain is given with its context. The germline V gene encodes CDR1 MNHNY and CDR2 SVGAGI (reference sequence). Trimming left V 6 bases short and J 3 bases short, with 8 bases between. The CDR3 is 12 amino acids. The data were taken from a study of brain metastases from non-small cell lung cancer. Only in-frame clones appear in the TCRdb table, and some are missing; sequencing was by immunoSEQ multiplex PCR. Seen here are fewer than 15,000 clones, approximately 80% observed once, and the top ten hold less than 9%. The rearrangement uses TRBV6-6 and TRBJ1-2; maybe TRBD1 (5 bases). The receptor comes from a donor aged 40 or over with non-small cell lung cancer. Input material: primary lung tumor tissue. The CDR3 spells CASRGGDYGYTF. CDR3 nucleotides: TGTGCCAGCAGGGGGGGAGACTATGGCTACACCTTC.